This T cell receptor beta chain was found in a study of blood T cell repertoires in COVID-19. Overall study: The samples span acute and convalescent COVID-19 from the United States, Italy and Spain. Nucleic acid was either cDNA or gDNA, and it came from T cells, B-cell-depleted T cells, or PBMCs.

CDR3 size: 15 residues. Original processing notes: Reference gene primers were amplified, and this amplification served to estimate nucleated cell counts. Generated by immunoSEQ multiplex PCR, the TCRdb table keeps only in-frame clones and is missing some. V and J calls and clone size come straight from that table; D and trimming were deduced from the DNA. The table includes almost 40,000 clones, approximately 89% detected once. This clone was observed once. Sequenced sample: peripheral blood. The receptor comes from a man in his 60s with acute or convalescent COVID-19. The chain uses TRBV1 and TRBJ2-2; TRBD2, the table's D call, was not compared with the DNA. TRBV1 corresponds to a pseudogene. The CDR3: CTSSRTSGRSGELFF. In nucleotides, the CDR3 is TGCACCAGCAGCCGGACTAGCGGGAGATCCGGGGAGCTGTTTTTT.